The next 27 T cell receptor beta chains were all read from a single sample in a study of shared clonotypes between healthy human individuals. Here immunoSEQ multiplex PCR was the method, and the copy in TCRdb shows in-frame clones only, minus some. The sample holds under 200,000 clones; around 93% are singletons and the top ten take around 0.067%. Material: naive CD4+ T cells sorted from blood. Subset indicated: CD45RA+ positively selected. All receptors come from a woman in her 30s in good health.

V and J are TRBV28 and TRBJ1-5, with D possibly being TRBD1 (5 bases). There are 13 residues in the CDR3. Germline CDR1 MDHEN, CDR2 SYDVKM. V lost 4 bases to trimming and J lost 5 bases, with 9 bases between them. The CDR3 reads CASSSGPYQPQHF. The DNA of the CDR3 is TGTGCCAGCAGTTCGGGACCATATCAGCCCCAGCATTTT.

The chain recombines TRBV25-1 with TRBJ1-1; D unresolved. The length of the CDR3 is 15 residues. The V end was cut by 2 bases, the J end by 1 base, with 11 bases between. Germline loops: CDR1 MGHDK, CDR2 SYGVNS. This CDR3 is CASSEIGWGNTEAFF. DNA of the CDR3: TGTGCCAGCAGTGAAATAGGGTGGGGGAACACTGAAGCTTTCTTT.

V is TRBV6-5 and J is TRBJ2-7; perhaps TRBD2 as D (5 bases). This CDR3 has 14 amino acids. Germline CDR1 reads MNHEY; CDR2 reads SVGAGI. V was shortened by 2 bases and J by 2 bases, with 10 bases between the two germline ends. The CDR3 DNA reads as TGTGCCAGCAGTTACGACGGACTGGCCTACGAGCAGTACTTC. This gives the protein CASSYDGLAYEQYF.

The chain has TRBV19 and TRBJ2-5, with TRBD2 identical over 9 bases. The J call may not be correct, given that the DNA end is closer to TRBJ2-7. Germline CDR1 is LNHDA and CDR2 is SQIVND (reference sequence). CDR3 length: 14 residues. Here the CDR3 reads CASSSGRAMYEQYF. DNA for the CDR3: TGTGCCAGTAGTAGCGGGAGGGCCATGTACGAGCAGTACTTC.

The gene calls are TRBV11-2 and TRBJ2-5, with unresolved D. The last part of the DNA fits TRBJ2-7 better; the J call may be wrong. This CDR3 is 12 amino acids long. CDR1 is SGHAT and CDR2 is FQNNGV in the germline V gene. The CDR3 nucleotides are TGTGCCAGCAGCTTGAAGCCCTACGAGCAGTACTTC. Translated, it gives CASSLKPYEQYF.

The J gene is TRBJ2-7, the V gene TRBV5-1; 7 nucleotides align to TRBD2. After removal of 4 bases from V and 3 bases from J, the junction contained 13 bases not matched to a gene. Germline V gene sequence: CDR1 SGHRS, CDR2 YFSETQ. The CDR3 is 16 residues long. The CDR3 reads CASSPVVGRTSYEQYF. CDR3 DNA sequence: TGCGCCAGCAGCCCGGTGGTGGGTCGGACTAGCTACGAGCAGTACTTC.

With respect to this clone: The DNA is left out, because the CDR3 cannot be placed on it with certainty; the CDR3 is given as TCRdb lists it. V gene TRBV19 combines with J gene TRBJ2-3; the listed D gene, TRBD2, was not tested against the DNA. Germline-derived CDR1 and CDR2 are LNHDA and SQIVND (reference sequence). The CDR3 totals 11 residues, both ends included. CDR3 protein: CASSSGDTQYF.

The chain joins TRBV2 to TRBJ1-1; 9 bases fit TRBD1. This CDR3 has 14 residues. Germline CDR1 SNHLY, CDR2 FYNNEI. With 6 bases clipped from V and 4 bases from J, the junction kept 6 bases outside the gene matches. The chain's CDR3 is CASRGQGFGTEAFF. In nucleotides, the CDR3 is TGTGCCAGCAGGGGACAGGGTTTTGGCACTGAAGCTTTCTTT.

The chain uses TRBV7-6 and TRBJ1-3, with D uncertain. The CDR3 has 15 amino acids. Germline CDR1 and CDR2: SGHVS and FNYEAQ. V was clipped by 5 bases and J by 1 base, with 12 bases between them. The CDR3 sequence: CASSPRTVSGNTIYF. DNA of the CDR3: TGTGCCAGCAGCCCACGGACGGTTTCTGGAAACACCATATATTTT.

The V and J genes are TRBV28 and TRBJ2-7; D might be TRBD1 (6 bases). V was cut by 7 bases and J by 3 bases, with 13 bases left in between. CDR3 length equals 13 residues. Germline CDR1 is MDHEN and CDR2 is SYDVKM. The CDR3 DNA is TGTGCCAGCACCTACAAGGACAGCTACGAGCAGTACTTC. Its translation: CASTYKDSYEQYF.

V is TRBV2 and J is TRBJ2-3; TRBD1 matches 7 bases. The CDR3 covers 15 residues. Germline V gene lookup returns CDR1 SNHLY and CDR2 FYNNEI. V dropped 5 bases and J dropped 0; count of bases not matched to a gene: 5. As DNA, the CDR3 is TGTGCCAGCAGTTCCATGGACAGGAGCACAGATACGCAGTATTTT. Translation gives CASSSMDRSTDTQYF.

The V call is TRBV28, the J call TRBJ2-7; possible D gene TRBD1, 6 bases. The V end was cut by 6 bases, the J end by 4 bases, with 16 bases between. The CDR3 sequence is 14 residues long. Germline loops: CDR1 MDHEN, CDR2 SYDVKM. The CDR3 reads CASSHGTRGYEQYF. CDR3 nucleotides: TGTGCCAGCAGCCACGGGACAAGGGGTTACGAGCAGTACTTC.

A single count supports this clone. The chain has TRBV28 and TRBJ2-5; no reliable D call. TRBJ2-7 matches the DNA end more closely, so the J call is doubtful. CDR1 is MDHEN, CDR2 SYDVKM, per germline. The CDR3 is 13 residues long. The CDR3 DNA follows: TGTGCCAGCCGACGGACCGTGACCTACGAGCAGTACTTC. It encodes CASRRTVTYEQYF.

This sequence joins TRBV4-1 and TRBJ2-5, with TRBD2 identical over 7 bases. The end of the DNA aligns better with TRBJ2-7, so the J call may be wrong. Germline V gene lookup returns CDR1 MGHRA and CDR2 YSYEKL. CDR3 length: 18 amino acids. CDR3: CASSQGVGGVAVSYEQYF. In DNA form, the CDR3 reads TGCGCCAGCAGCCAAGGCGTGGGGGGGGTGGCGGTTTCCTACGAGCAGTACTTC.

V usage is TRBV18 and J usage is TRBJ1-1; the match to TRBD1 covers 7 bases. V shed 3 bases, J shed 11 bases, and the junction held 12 bases outside the gene matches. The CDR3 loop spans 14 amino acids. Germline loops: CDR1 KGHSH, CDR2 LQKENI. The CDR3 loop is CASSPEAQGGEAFF. In DNA form, the CDR3 reads TGTGCCAGCTCACCGGAGGCCCAGGGGGGGGAGGCTTTCTTT.

As DNA, the CDR3 is TGCAGTGCTAGAGGGACTCAGCCCCAGCATTTT. Translating gives CSARGTQPQHF. This sequence joins TRBV20-1 and TRBJ1-5; D unclear. CDR1 is DFQATT, CDR2 SNEGSKA, per germline (reference sequence). The CDR3 sequence is 11 residues long. V dropped 1 base and J dropped 6 bases, with 4 bases sitting between them.

The gene calls are TRBV5-1 and TRBJ1-4; 8 positions agree with TRBD1. V shed 4 bases, J shed 3 bases, and the junction held 5 bases outside the gene matches. Germline-derived CDR1 and CDR2 are SGHRS and YFSETQ. There are 15 residues in the CDR3. In DNA, the CDR3 is TGCGCCAGCAGCCCACAGGGGGGTTCTAATGAAAAACTGTTTTTT. Translation: CASSPQGGSNEKLFF.

The genes are TRBV6-5 and TRBJ2-7, with 9 bases fitting TRBD2. Germline loops: CDR1 MNHEY, CDR2 SVGAGI. The V gene end was trimmed by 6 bases and the J gene end by 6 bases; junction bases not matched to a gene: 6. CDR3 size: 13 residues. In DNA form, the CDR3 reads TGTGCCAGCAGGGTTAGCGGGAGTGGCGAGCAGTACTTC. Its translation: CASRVSGSGEQYF.

The chain uses TRBV7-9 and TRBJ2-1; D is perhaps TRBD1 or TRBD2 (5 bases each). Between the trimmed V and J ends, which lost 3 bases and 4 bases, there was a span of 19 bases. The CDR3 sequence is 17 residues long. Germline CDR1 reads SEHNR; CDR2 reads FQNEAQ (reference sequence). CDR3 nucleotides: TGTGCCAGCAGCTTTAGCTTTAGGCAGGGACCTTACAATGAGCAGTTCTTC. Its protein product is CASSFSFRQGPYNEQFF.

The genes are TRBV7-3 and TRBJ2-1; D is possibly TRBD1 (6 bases). Trimming cost V 4 bases and J 0 bases, with 16 bases left between them. Looked up from germline, CDR1 is SGHTA and CDR2 is FQGTGA. This CDR3 has 17 amino acids. CDR3 sequence (DNA): TGTGCCAGCAGCTCCCGGACAGACAGCCTCTCCTACAATGAGCAGTTCTTC. Its translation is CASSSRTDSLSYNEQFF. The entire variable domain, with the rest obtained from reference TRBV7-3 and TRBJ2-1, is as follows: GAGVSQTPSNKVTEKGKYVELRCDPISGHTALYWYRQSLGQGPEFLIYFQGTGAADDSGLPNDRFFAVRPEGSVSTLKIQRTERGDSAVYLCASSSRTDSLSYNEQFFGPGTRLTVL.

The chain recombines TRBV5-1 with TRBJ2-1; 13 nucleotides agree with TRBD2. This CDR3 region has 13 residues. Germline values: CDR1 SGHRS, CDR2 YFSETQ. Losses at the gene ends were 9 bases for V and 6 bases for J; bases not matched to a gene: 3. CDR3 in DNA: TGCGCCACCGGACTAGCGGGAGCCAATGAGCAGTTCTTC. Encoded protein: CATGLAGANEQFF.

This chain joins TRBV5-1 and TRBJ2-5, with 11 bases lining up with TRBD2. This CDR3 is 17 amino acids long. J gave up 0 bases and V 0 bases, and 4 bases lay outside the gene matches. Germline CDR1 and CDR2: SGHRS and YFSETQ. The CDR3 region is CASSLAVGLADQETQYF. In nucleotides, the CDR3 is TGCGCCAGCAGCTTGGCCGTGGGACTAGCGGACCAAGAGACCCAGTACTTC.

The chain links TRBV28 to TRBJ1-3; no clear D. Trimming cost V 3 bases and J 2 bases, with 11 bases left between them. CDR3 length equals 15 residues. Germline V lookup: CDR1 MDHEN, CDR2 SYDVKM. CDR3 nucleotide sequence: TGTGCCAGCAGTTTCGTGTCAAAGGCTGGAAACACCATATATTTT. Encoded protein: CASSFVSKAGNTIYF.

The chain recombines TRBV14 with TRBJ1-3; D gene unclear. The CDR3 is made up of 14 amino acids. Germline CDR1 reads SGHDN; CDR2 reads FVKESK. V dropped 1 base and J dropped 0 bases, with 4 bases sitting between them. For the CDR3, the DNA is TGTGCCAGCAGCCAAGGCTTCTCTGGAAACACCATATATTTT. Protein product: CASSQGFSGNTIYF. Using reference TRBV14 and TRBJ1-3 for the parts outside the CDR3, the full variable domain is EAGVTQFPSHSVIEKGQTVTLRCDPISGHDNLYWYRRVMGKEIKFLLHFVKESKQDESGMPNNRFLAERTGGTYSTLKVQPAELEDSGVYFCASSQGFSGNTIYFGEGSWLTVV.

CDR3 DNA: TGTGCCAGTAGGATTCGGACAGGATCCTACGAGCAGTACTTC. Its protein product is CASRIRTGSYEQYF. The rearrangement joins TRBV19 to TRBJ2-5; 7 nucleotides match TRBD1. The DNA end is more similar to TRBJ2-7, so the J call may be wrong. Germline lookup yields CDR1 LNHDA and CDR2 SQIVND (reference sequence). The CDR3 runs 14 residues.

The chain uses TRBV7-3 and TRBJ1-1; 7 nucleotides match TRBD1. The germline V gene has CDR1 SGHTA and CDR2 FQGTGA. There are 14 residues in the CDR3. The J segment lost 0 bases and the V segment lost 5 bases, leaving 3 bases of the junction unmatched. CDR3 region: CASSPGGMNTEAFF. The DNA of the CDR3 is TGTGCCAGCAGCCCAGGGGGGATGAACACTGAAGCTTTCTTT.

This sequence joins TRBV18 and TRBJ1-1; D not resolved. Germline lookup yields CDR1 KGHSH and CDR2 LQKENI. V gave up 1 base and J gave up 4 bases, with 7 bases separating them. The CDR3 is 13 amino acids. The CDR3 DNA sequence: TGTGCCAGCTCACCACAGGGTATCACTGAAGCTTTCTTT. Translation gives CASSPQGITEAFF.